This T cell receptor (beta chain) was observed in a study of Graves' ophthalmopathy and Graves' hyperthyroidism. The CDR3 consists of 12 residues. Germline CDR1 reads DFQATT; CDR2 reads SNEGSKA (reference sequence). V dropped 5 bases and J dropped 5 bases, with 13 bases sitting between them. Study results and limitations: Most thyroid clonotypes expanded beyond 0.001 frequency were also found in blood. The model achieved 55% to 71% sensitivity and 72.22% specificity for ophthalmopathy progression.

Exclusion criteria comprised other autoimmune diseases, uncontrolled infections, pregnancy or lactation in patients. A volume of about 9.7 ml of fresh peripheral blood supplied the PBMCs. About this clonotype itself: Its antigen is currently unknown.

The study amplified TCR beta CDR3 regions using RNA transcripts. After a first-round RT-PCR with HTBI primers, a second-round multiplex PCR was run. TCRdb used MiXCR to reprocess the multiplex PCR reads, holding one entry per CDR3 protein. The sample shows some 240,000 distinct CDR3 sequences, around 42% of them seen only once. This rearrangement joins TRBV20-1 to TRBJ2-7, with D tentatively TRBD1 (5 bases). The clonotype was recovered from an adult man with Graves' ophthalmopathy. Specimen: peripheral blood. The CDR3: CSAPREVDEQYF. Here the CDR3 DNA reads TGCAGTGCTCCCAGGGAAGTCGACGAGCAGTACTTC.